Described below is a single TCR beta chain sequence and its context. TCRdb's table, derived via immunoSEQ multiplex PCR, lists solely in-frame clones and lacks some. The sample has 20,000 to 25,000 clones, more than 75% seen once. Trimming cost V 6 bases and J 1 base; bases outside gene matches: 4. The germline CDR1 and CDR2 sequences are SGHVS and FQNEAQ. There are 14 residues in the CDR3. This sample was included in a study of chemoradiotherapy in HPV16-positive cancers. The sample in question was blood, obtained from a patient who underwent chemoradiotherapy. The rearrangement joins TRBV7-8 to TRBJ2-5; 8 nucleotides match TRBD1. The TCR originated in a human donor with HPV-associated anogenital cancer. The CDR3 is CASRRGTGQETQYF. CDR3 coding DNA: TGTGCCAGCAGACGAGGGACAGGCCAAGAGACCCAGTACTTC.